This TCR beta chain was sequenced in a study of T-cell reconstitution after alpha-beta-depleted transplantation in children. Broader study findings: Reportedly, only several hundred clones from non-depleted graft cells drove alpha-beta T-cell counts at about two months.

The CDR3 sequence is 13 residues long. Trimming removed 2 bases from V and 4 bases from J, with 8 bases in between. From germline, CDR1 is SGHTA and CDR2 FQGNSA. This clonotype was recorded many times. The target antigen is unknown. Using unique molecular identifiers, the investigators prepared the TCRbeta library. TCRdb reprocessed the PCR reads via MiXCR and lists one record per CDR3 protein. Here the sample spans 80,000 or so distinct CDR3 sequences, 13% to 15% being singletons. This sequence was found in a male patient between 2 and 15 years old who had a stem cell transplant for acute lymphoblastic leukemia, so the T cells may come from the graft donor. J is TRBJ1-2 and V is TRBV7-2; a possible D gene is TRBD1 (5 bases). The material was PBMCs, mostly from graft donor cells, obtained 180 days after TCRalphabeta/CD19-depleted stem cell transplant. The CDR3: CASSLKGVYGYTF. The CDR3 DNA follows: TGTGCCAGCAGCTTAAAAGGGGTCTATGGCTACACCTTC.